These 16 T cell receptor beta chains originate from one sample sequenced in a study of breast tumors, draining lymph nodes, adjacent tissues. TCRdb re-derived calls from the multiplex PCR reads in MiXCR, one entry per CDR3 protein. The top ten clones hold approximately 3.5% of a sample with some 130,000 distinct CDR3 sequences, just under 20% of them seen once. Breast cancer patients provided tissue from their axillary draining lymph nodes. The sample taken for sequencing was axillary lymph node tissue. Source of these receptors: a female donor with breast cancer. Some clones in this sample may be carry-over from other donors' samples.

This clonotype was picked up one time. A much more abundant neighbour one base away suggests this may be a read error. The V and J genes are TRBV12-3 or TRBV12-4 and TRBJ1-2; D might be TRBD1 (5 bases). CDR3 length: 13 amino acids. The V end lost 5 bases, the J end lost 2 bases, and 9 bases lay between the germline ends. The CDR3 protein is CASSPRGNYGYTF. CDR3 DNA sequence: TGTGCCAGCAGTCCACGGGGGAACTATGGCTACACCTTC.

The table lists this clonotype with a few counts. Given a much more abundant clone one base away, this may be a read error. The rearrangement uses TRBV9 and TRBJ2-5; 10 bases match TRBD2. The CDR3 runs to 16 residues. Per germline, CDR1 SGDLS and CDR2 YYNGEE. The CDR3 DNA is TGTGCCAGCAGCGTAGGACTAGCGGGCCCTGAAGAGACCCAGTGCTTC. Translating gives CASSVGLAGPEETQCF.

At least ten counts were recorded for this clonotype. The chain is built from TRBV7-9 and TRBJ2-6; no reliable D call. The V end was cut by 3 bases, the J end by 0 bases, with 3 bases between. Germline values: CDR1 SEHNR, CDR2 FQNEAQ (reference sequence). This CDR3 has 14 residues. The CDR3 sequence is CASSFGSGANVLTF. The CDR3 DNA reads TGTGCCAGCAGCTTTGGCTCTGGGGCCAACGTCCTGACTTTC.

The chain is built from TRBV2 and TRBJ1-1; D remains ambiguous. V lost 8 bases, J lost 2 bases, and 6 bases lay in between. Germline lookup yields CDR1 SNHLY and CDR2 FYNNEI. CDR3 length: 11 amino acids. CDR3 sequence: CASVANTEAFF. The CDR3, as DNA: TGTGCCAGCGTAGCAAACACTGAAGCTTTCTTT.

The chain links TRBV18 to TRBJ2-4, with unresolved D. The CDR3 totals 15 residues. In germline, CDR1 is KGHSH, CDR2 LQKENI. Trimming stripped 6 bases from V and 1 base from J, with 13 bases between. CDR3 loop: CASSPPEFAKNIQYF. Here the CDR3 DNA reads TGTGCCAGCTCTCCCCCGGAGTTCGCCAAAAACATTCAGTACTTC.

The chain is built from TRBV7-6 and TRBJ2-1; 14 bases agree with TRBD2. Looked up from germline, CDR1 is SGHVS and CDR2 is FNYEAQ. The CDR3 runs to 19 residues. V lost 0 bases to trimming and J lost 2 bases; unmatched junction nucleotides: 6. The DNA for the CDR3 is TGTGCCAGCAGCTTAGCACAGGGGGGACTAGCGGGAGCCTACAATGAGCAGTTCTTC. This sequence encodes CASSLAQGGLAGAYNEQFF.

This clonotype was detected only once. A read error may explain this, as a much larger clone is one base away. This chain uses TRBV19 with TRBJ1-5; D unclear. CDR1 is LNHDA, CDR2 SQIVND, per germline (reference sequence). This CDR3 comprises 16 residues. The CDR3 sequence: CASGISGLGSNQPQHF. In nucleotides, the CDR3 is TGTGCCAGTGGTATATCGGGGTTGGGGAGCAATCAGCCCCAGCATTTT. The variable domain in full, completed from reference TRBV19 and TRBJ1-5, reads DGGITQSPKYLFRKEGQNVTLSCEQNLNHDAMYWYRQDPGQGLRLIYYSQIVNDFQKGDIAEGYSVSREKKESFPLTVTSAQKNPTAFYLCASGISGLGSNQPQHFGDGTRLSIL.

With regard to this clonotype: A much larger clonotype is one base distant, so this may be a read error. This chain uses TRBV5-6 with TRBJ1-5; no firm D call. Germline V lookup: CDR1 SGHDT, CDR2 YYEEEE. This CDR3 is built from 12 residues. The DNA of the CDR3 is TGTGCCAGCAGCTTGGGTACTCAGCCCCTGCATTTT. Translation: CASSLGTQPLHF.

This clonotype was detected ten times or more. V and J are TRBV29-1 and TRBJ2-5; 7 bases are shared with TRBD1. The ends lost 6 bases at V and 5 bases at J; junction bases unmatched: 9. CDR1 and CDR2 (germline): SQVTM, ANQGSEA. The CDR3 runs 13 residues. The CDR3 sequence: CSVRRQGRETQYF. The CDR3 region has the DNA TGCAGCGTCCGTAGACAGGGAAGGGAGACCCAGTACTTC.

A remark on this clonotype: A read error is possible here, since a much larger clone lies one base away. V is TRBV19 and J is TRBJ1-6; D ambiguous. Germline V gene lookup returns CDR1 LNHDA and CDR2 SQIVND (reference sequence). This CDR3 contains 15 residues. Trimming took 2 bases from V and 7 from J, leaving 12 bases between them. The chain's CDR3 is CASSIFEGGNSPLHF. CDR3 DNA: TGTGCCAGTAGTATATTCGAGGGTGGGAATTCACCCCTCCACTTT.

Worth noting for this clonotype: A single base separates this from a much larger clone, so it may be a read error. The chain couples TRBV9 to TRBJ2-2; possible D gene TRBD1, 7 bases. The length of the CDR3 is 16 residues. Trimming pared 0 bases from V and 7 bases from J, leaving 16 bases between. From germline, CDR1 is SGDLS and CDR2 YYNGEE. CDR3 in amino acids: CASSVVGRGVFGELFF. In DNA, the CDR3 is TGTGCCAGCAGCGTAGTAGGCAGGGGGGTGTTCGGGGAGCTGTTTTTT.

This clonotype was recorded many times. The CDR3 sequence is CASSEGSSYEQYF. The CDR3 bases are TGCGCCAGCTCTGAGGGCAGTTCCTACGAGCAGTACTTC. The chain uses TRBV5-1 and TRBJ2-7; D possibly corresponds to TRBD2 (5 bases). Germline V gives CDR1 SGHRS, CDR2 YFSETQ. This CDR3 region has 13 residues. Trimming took off 7 bases at V and 1 base at J, with 12 bases between the two ends.

About this clonotype itself: A read error may explain this, as a much larger clone is one base away. The chain combines TRBV12-3 or TRBV12-4 with TRBJ2-5; 9 nucleotides match TRBD1. The CDR3 has 13 residues. Here the CDR3 reads CASRWTGEETRYF. CDR3 DNA: TGTGCCAGCAGGTGGACAGGGGAAGAGACCCGGTACTTC.

Points on this clonotype: This sequence may be a read error, since a much larger clone differs from it by one base. The chain joins TRBV6-5 to TRBJ1-4; D gene ambiguous. CDR3 size: 14 residues. Germline V CDR1 and CDR2: MNHEY, SVGAGI. This chain's CDR3 is CASRLQLGHEKLLF. CDR3 DNA: TGTGCCAGCAGGTTACAGCTTGGGCATGAAAAACTGCTTTTT.

Comments on this clonotype: A much larger clone sits a single nucleotide away, making a read error possible. The genes are TRBV24-1 and TRBJ2-1; tentative D call: TRBD1 (6 bases). Trimming pared 1 base from V and 5 bases from J, leaving 11 bases between. The CDR3 sequence is 15 residues long. Germline V gene data show CDR1 as KGHDR and CDR2 as SFDVKD. This chain's CDR3 is CATSDLGQRDNEQFF. The DNA of the CDR3 is TGTGCCACCAGTGATTTAGGACAGAGAGACAATGAGCAGTTCTTC.

Many counts were recorded for this clonotype. This chain joins TRBV24-1 and TRBJ2-3; maybe TRBD2 (5 bases). Germline V CDR1 and CDR2: KGHDR, SFDVKD. The CDR3 totals 15 residues. V was trimmed by 2 bases and J by 8 bases, leaving 16 bases between them. The CDR3 sequence is CATSDSAVYDGTQYF. Written as DNA, the CDR3 is TGTGCCACCAGTGATTCAGCGGTTTACGACGGTACGCAGTATTTT.